Following are 26 T cell receptor beta chains from one sample sequenced in a study of T cell repertoires in cytomegalovirus infection. TCRdb ran MiXCR on the reads and lists one entry per CDR3 protein. The sample shows around 740,000 distinct CDR3 sequences, 35% to 45% of them seen only once. Material: PBMCs. These receptors came from a human donor in good health (CMV status not recorded). Some clones in this sample may be carry-over from other donors' samples.

In this sample, this clonotype turned up a few times. This sequence joins TRBV28 and TRBJ2-1; D ambiguous. From germline, CDR1 is MDHEN and CDR2 SYDVKM. With 5 bases removed from V and 10 bases from J, the gap between germline ends came to 12 bases. The CDR3 is made up of 12 amino acids. DNA of the CDR3: TGTGCCAGCAGTGCCAACCTCTTGGAGCAGTTCTTC. Translation gives CASSANLLEQFF.

This clonotype showed up just a few times. This rearrangement joins TRBV28 to TRBJ1-2, with D possibly TRBD1 on 5 matching bases. There are 16 residues in the CDR3. CDR1 is MDHEN, CDR2 SYDVKM, per germline. Trimming took off 6 bases at V and 2 bases at J, with 19 bases between the two ends. CDR3 amino acids: CASRDPGRHLNYGYTF. CDR3 nucleotide sequence: TGTGCCAGCAGGGATCCGGGACGGCACTTGAACTATGGCTACACCTTC.

This clonotype was found a few times. CDR3 loop: CASSLIVGQDVGLFF. The DNA of the CDR3 is TGTGCCAGCAGCTTAATAGTGGGGCAGGACGTAGGGCTGTTTTTT. This chain connects TRBV7-2 to TRBJ1-4; D may be TRBD1 (5 bases). The V end lost 2 bases, the J end lost 14 bases, and 21 bases lay between the germline ends. This CDR3 contains 15 residues. Germline CDR1 is SGHTA and CDR2 is FQGNSA. Together with reference TRBV7-2 and TRBJ1-4, the CDR3 gives the full variable domain: GAGVSQSPSNKVTEKGKDVELRCDPISGHTALYWYRQSLGQGLEFLIYFQGNSAPDKSGLPSDRFSAERTGGSVSTLTIQRTQQEDSAVYLCASSLIVGQDVGLFFGSGTQLSVL.

The chain employs TRBV10-2 and TRBJ1-1; D remains unclear. Per the germline V gene, CDR1 is WSHSY and CDR2 is SAAADI. V was cut by 0 bases and J by 3 bases, with 8 bases left in between. CDR3 length: 14 residues. The CDR3 is CASSESREDTEAFF. CDR3 sequence (DNA): TGCGCCAGCAGTGAGTCTAGGGAAGACACTGAAGCTTTCTTT.

V usage is TRBV24-1 and J usage is TRBJ2-1, with no clear D. Between the trimmed V and J ends, which lost 5 bases and 7 bases, there was a span of 17 bases. The germline CDR1 and CDR2 sequences are KGHDR and SFDVKD. The CDR3 loop spans 15 amino acids. CDR3 residues: CATSGIGKGRNEQFF. The CDR3 DNA follows: TGTGCCACCAGTGGGATCGGTAAAGGGCGTAATGAGCAGTTCTTC.

This chain connects TRBV4-1 to TRBJ2-3; D perhaps matches TRBD2 (5 bases). V was cut by 0 bases and J by 2 bases, with 12 bases left in between. CDR3 size: 16 residues. Germline loops: CDR1 MGHRA, CDR2 YSYEKL. The CDR3 coding sequence is TGCGCCAGCAGCCAAGATCGGCAGCGGTACACAGATACGCAGTATTTT. Translation: CASSQDRQRYTDTQYF.

This clonotype occurred many times. The J gene is TRBJ2-1, the V gene TRBV7-2; 9 bases are shared with TRBD2. The CDR3 contains 14 residues. Trimming removed 2 bases from V and 7 bases from J; junction bases left unmatched: 3. Germline CDR1 reads SGHTA; CDR2 reads FQGNSA. CDR3 nucleotide sequence: TGTGCCAGCAGCTTAACTAGCGGGCTTAATGAGCAGTTCTTC. It translates to CASSLTSGLNEQFF.

This clonotype turned up a few times. V usage is TRBV18 and J usage is TRBJ1-1; D ambiguous. Germline lookup yields CDR1 KGHSH and CDR2 LQKENI. The CDR3 totals 13 residues. The V end lost 3 bases, the J end lost 7 bases, and 12 bases lay between the germline ends. CDR3 sequence reads: CASSPGLSLEAFF. CDR3 sequence (DNA): TGTGCCAGCTCACCCGGGCTGTCCCTTGAAGCTTTCTTT.

The chain uses TRBV4-2 and TRBJ1-5; TRBD1 agrees at 10 bases. CDR1 and CDR2 (germline): LGHNA, YNFKEQ. The CDR3 is 16 residues long. The J segment lost 3 bases and the V segment lost 4 bases, leaving 6 bases of the junction unmatched. This CDR3 is CASSLKTGGYNQPQHF. In DNA form, the CDR3 reads TGTGCCAGCAGCCTCAAGACAGGGGGCTACAATCAGCCCCAGCATTTT.

The V gene is TRBV28, the J gene TRBJ2-1; 8 bases are shared with TRBD1. Germline V gene lookup returns CDR1 MDHEN and CDR2 SYDVKM. CDR3 length: 17 amino acids. J was trimmed by 2 bases and V by 5 bases; bases with no gene match: 11. CDR3 amino acids: CASSPRLGQDAYNEQFF. For the CDR3, the DNA is TGTGCCAGCAGTCCTAGATTGGGACAGGACGCCTACAATGAGCAGTTCTTC.

Details on this clonotype: As the CDR3 is not closed by the conserved phenylalanine or tryptophan, this likely results from a read error. This chain's CDR3 is CASSSGRGVRDEQYL. CDR3 DNA sequence: TGTGCCAGCAGCTCCGGGAGGGGGGTTCGTGACGAGCAGTACTTA. V gene TRBV7-6 combines with J gene TRBJ2-7, with 8 bases aligning to TRBD2. This CDR3 has 15 residues. Germline V gene data show CDR1 as SGHVS and CDR2 as FNYEAQ. V shed 4 bases, J shed 5 bases, and the junction held 10 bases outside the gene matches.

In this sample, this clonotype turned up many times. The chain combines TRBV7-2 with TRBJ1-2; 8 bases fit TRBD1. Unmatched junction bases numbered 11, after V lost 4 bases and J lost 7 bases. Germline CDR1 reads SGHTA; CDR2 reads FQGNSA. CDR3 length equals 15 residues. The CDR3 protein is CASSSRKQGVGGYTF. For the CDR3, the DNA is TGTGCCAGCAGCTCCCGAAAACAGGGGGTGGGTGGCTACACCTTC.

This clonotype has only a few counts. This chain connects TRBV14 to TRBJ2-7; D is uncertain. The CDR3 sequence is 13 residues long. The germline gives CDR1 SGHDN, CDR2 FVKESK. The ends were cut back, 2 bases at V and 6 bases at J, with 11 bases in the middle. Written as DNA, the CDR3 is TGTGCCAGCAGCCAAATATCTATTGGCGAGCAGTACTTC. Protein sequence: CASSQISIGEQYF.

V is TRBV10-2 and J is TRBJ1-1; D uncertain. The V end lost 6 bases, the J end lost 1 base, and 9 bases lay between the germline ends. The CDR3 spans 13 residues. Looked up from germline, CDR1 is WSHSY and CDR2 is SAAADI. The CDR3 region is CASRSPANTEAFF. In DNA, the CDR3 is TGCGCCAGCAGATCGCCGGCGAACACTGAAGCTTTCTTT.

The rearrangement joins TRBV12-3 or TRBV12-4 to TRBJ1-3; D uncertain. V was pared by 6 bases and J by 6 bases, with 6 bases between. This CDR3 region has 11 residues. The CDR3 region is CASRLSNTIYF. The CDR3 region has the DNA TGTGCCAGCAGATTATCAAACACCATATATTTT.

J is TRBJ2-2 and V is TRBV15, with a possible D match to TRBD2 (5 bases). Between the trimmed V and J ends, which lost 3 bases and 7 bases, there was a span of 15 bases. The CDR3 is 15 residues long. The germline V gene has CDR1 LNHNV and CDR2 YYDKDF (reference sequence). Here the CDR3 reads CATSRGWEQSGELFF. The CDR3 coding sequence is TGTGCCACCAGCAGGGGGTGGGAGCAAAGCGGGGAGCTGTTTTTT.

This chain joins TRBV7-8 and TRBJ1-6, with D uncertain. This CDR3 spans 16 amino acids. Between the trimmed V and J ends, which lost 0 bases and 2 bases, there was a span of 8 bases. CDR1 is SGHVS and CDR2 is FQNEAQ in the germline V gene. The CDR3 region has the DNA TGTGCCAGCAGCTTAGCAACGGTCCCCTATAATTCACCCCTCCACTTT. This codes for CASSLATVPYNSPLHF.

This clonotype was seen at least ten times. V gene TRBV7-2 combines with J gene TRBJ2-7; a weak D match, TRBD2 (5 bases). The CDR3 has 17 amino acids. Germline V gives CDR1 SGHTA, CDR2 FQGNSA. Trimming took 5 bases from V and 3 from J, leaving 23 bases between them. The CDR3 DNA is TGTGCCAGCAGCCCCCGCAGGAGGTTGGGAGACTACTACGAGCAGTACTTC. This encodes CASSPRRRLGDYYEQYF.

This clonotype was seen a handful of times. The genes are TRBV11-2 and TRBJ1-2, with D uncertain. CDR3 length: 12 residues. V was trimmed by 4 bases and J by 8 bases, leaving 11 bases between them. From germline, CDR1 is SGHAT and CDR2 FQNNGV. The CDR3 coding sequence is TGTGCCAGCAGCTCCCTCCCGGGGGGCTACACCTTC. Protein sequence: CASSSLPGGYTF.

V usage is TRBV6-5 and J usage is TRBJ2-5; D may match TRBD1 or TRBD2 (6 bases each). The CDR3 runs to 15 residues. CDR1 and CDR2 from the germline V gene are MNHEY and SVGAGI. V was shortened by 0 bases and J by 5 bases, with 13 bases between the two germline ends. The CDR3 sequence: CASSYSPGARETQYF. The CDR3 DNA reads TGTGCCAGCAGTTACTCACCGGGGGCCAGGGAGACCCAGTACTTC.

As to this clonotype: At one boundary the junction diverges from the germline segment, which might be a read error. The genes are TRBV5-3 and TRBJ1-1, with D unclear. TRBV5-3 is flagged as an ORF with uncertain function. CDR3 length: 14 amino acids. The CDR3 here is CASSLVADNTEAFF. The CDR3, as DNA: TGTGCCAGCAGCTTGGTGGCGGATAACACTGAAGCTTTCTTT.

This clonotype was seen at least ten times. The chain joins TRBV7-2 to TRBJ2-3; 12 bases agree with TRBD2. CDR1 is SGHTA and CDR2 is FQGNSA in the germline V gene. With 5 bases clipped from V and 0 bases from J, the junction kept 12 bases outside the gene matches. The CDR3 runs 19 residues. This CDR3 is CASSRQGTSGPGSTDTQYF. The CDR3 nucleotides read TGTGCCAGCAGCCGACAGGGGACTAGCGGGCCTGGGAGCACAGATACGCAGTATTTT.

The chain combines TRBV6-1 with TRBJ2-1; perhaps TRBD1 as D (6 bases). The V end lost 3 bases, the J end lost 7 bases, and 16 bases lay between the germline ends. The CDR3 has 15 amino acids. The germline V gene has CDR1 MNHNS and CDR2 SASEGT. DNA for the CDR3: TGTGCCAGCAGTGAGTACGGGACACGGAGGAATGAGCAGTTCTTC. Translated: CASSEYGTRRNEQFF.

This clonotype was seen at least ten times. V and J are TRBV28 and TRBJ1-4, with unresolved D. The CDR3 is 12 residues long. Between the trimmed V and J ends, which lost 6 bases and 13 bases, there was a span of 15 bases. Germline CDR1 MDHEN, CDR2 SYDVKM. The CDR3 reads CASRSDVGGLFF. The CDR3 DNA reads TGTGCCAGCAGATCGGACGTGGGTGGACTGTTTTTT.

The V and J genes are TRBV18 and TRBJ2-7; D gene uncertain. The V gene lost 2 bases and the J gene lost 2 bases, with 10 bases spanning the gap. The CDR3 contains 14 residues. Germline V lookup: CDR1 KGHSH, CDR2 LQKENI. CDR3 DNA sequence: TGTGCCAGCTCACCAGATGGTACTACCTACGAGCAGTACTTC. Translation gives CASSPDGTTYEQYF. Looking up the rest from reference TRBV18 and TRBJ2-7 gives the full variable domain: NAGVMQNPRHLVRRRGQEARLRCSPMKGHSHVYWYRQLPEEGLKFMVYLQKENIIDESGMPKERFSAEFPKEGPSILRIQQVVRGDSAAYFCASSPDGTTYEQYFGPGTRLTVT.

The CDR3 spells CASSEFRRGTNTGELFF. CDR3 DNA: TGTGCCAGCAGTGAATTTCGGCGGGGGACAAACACCGGGGAGCTGTTTTTT. This chain joins TRBV25-1 and TRBJ2-2; D is perhaps TRBD2 (7 bases). V gave up 1 base and J gave up 2 bases, with 14 bases separating them. Germline V CDR1 and CDR2: MGHDK, SYGVNS. The CDR3 totals 17 residues. The full variable domain, completed using reference TRBV25-1 and TRBJ2-2, is EADIYQTPRYLVIGTGKKITLECSQTMGHDKMYWYQQDPGMELHLIHYSYGVNSTEKGDLSSESTVSRIRTEHFPLTLESARPSHTSQYLCASSEFRRGTNTGELFFGEGSRLTVL.